These 32 T cell receptor beta chains originate from one sample sequenced in a study of blood T cell repertoires in COVID-19 (dated by TCRdb to between 2020 and 2021). Libraries were built with the immunoSEQ multiplex PCR assay. This is the immuneACCESS table as TCRdb keeps it, with only in-frame sequences that have V and J called. A part of the clones is gone; compared with another copy, unresolved V genes explain less than half, and the rest is unexplained. The sample table records some 150,000 clones; roughly 82% of these occur just once. The ten top clones hold under 2.5% of the sample. The sequenced material came from peripheral blood. Receptor source: a man in his 70s with acute or convalescent COVID-19.

The chain links TRBV6-1 to TRBJ2-1; D is possibly TRBD2 (7 bases). The CDR3 is 20 residues long. Looked up from germline, CDR1 is MNHNS and CDR2 is SASEGT. V lost 1 base and J lost 5, with 27 bases in between. CDR3 residues: CASSEGWMSRGGPSNNEQFF. The CDR3 DNA is TGTGCCAGCAGTGAAGGATGGATGTCTAGGGGGGGCCCCAGTAACAATGAGCAGTTCTTC.

V and J are TRBV7-2 and TRBJ2-5; TRBD2 matches at 7 bases. Trimming removed 1 base from V and 4 bases from J; junction bases left unmatched: 3. Germline-derived CDR1 and CDR2 are SGHTA and FQGNSA. There are 14 residues in the CDR3. CDR3 coding DNA: TGTGCCAGCAGCTTAGGACTAGCCGGAGAGACCCAGTACTTC. The encoded protein is CASSLGLAGETQYF.

The rearrangement uses TRBV30 and TRBJ2-7; possible D gene TRBD1, 6 bases. The CDR3 is 12 amino acids. Germline V gives CDR1 GTSNPN, CDR2 SVGIG (reference sequence). Trimming pared 0 bases from V and 5 bases from J, leaving 8 bases between. The CDR3 nucleotides read TGTGCCTGGAGTGTCGCAGGGGACGAGCAGTACTTC. This translates into CAWSVAGDEQYF.

This sequence joins TRBV5-4 and TRBJ2-5, with 7 nucleotides matching TRBD1. From germline, CDR1 is SGHNT and CDR2 YYREEE (reference sequence). The V gene end was trimmed by 4 bases and the J gene end by 5 bases; junction bases not matched to a gene: 8. This CDR3 spans 14 amino acids. CDR3 sequence: CASSIQGSGETQYF. CDR3 DNA: TGTGCCAGCAGCATACAGGGGAGTGGGGAGACCCAGTACTTC.

The chain uses TRBV5-1 and TRBJ2-2; a weak D match, TRBD1 (6 bases). Germline loops: CDR1 SGHRS, CDR2 YFSETQ. There are 17 residues in the CDR3. V dropped 4 bases and J dropped 0 bases, with 16 bases sitting between them. The CDR3 coding sequence is TGCGCCAGCAGCCAAATCGCCGGGACACCGAACACCGGGGAGCTGTTTTTT. Amino acids: CASSQIAGTPNTGELFF.

This clone was counted only a few times. At the DNA level, this CDR3 is encoded by other sequences in the same sample as well. This sequence joins TRBV5-1 and TRBJ2-6; tentatively, D is TRBD2 (5 bases). Trimming took off 0 bases at V and 0 bases at J, with 7 bases between the two ends. The CDR3 contains 16 residues. Germline values: CDR1 SGHRS, CDR2 YFSETQ. The CDR3 spells CASSLVGSSGANVLTF. CDR3 DNA: TGCGCCAGCAGCTTGGTTGGGAGCTCTGGGGCCAACGTCCTGACTTTC.

This chain connects TRBV11-3 to TRBJ1-1; maybe TRBD1 (5 bases). The V gene lost 1 base and the J gene lost 8 bases, with 8 bases spanning the gap. This CDR3 region has 12 residues. Germline V gene lookup returns CDR1 SGHNT and CDR2 YENEEA. The CDR3 DNA is TGTGCCAGCAGCTTAGGTCGACAGGAAGCTTTCTTT. Amino acids: CASSLGRQEAFF. Full variable domain (remainder filled in from reference TRBV11-3 and TRBJ1-1): EAGVVQSPRYKIIEKKQPVAFWCNPISGHNTLYWYLQNLGQGPELLIRYENEEAVDDSQLPKDRFSAERLKGVDSTLKIQPAELGDSAVYLCASSLGRQEAFFGQGTRLTVV.

On this clone itself: Other DNA sequences of this sample code for an identical CDR3. This chain uses TRBV7-3 with TRBJ1-1; D gene ambiguous. Germline CDR1 SGHTA, CDR2 FQGTGA. The CDR3 length is 13 residues. V was shortened by 2 bases and J by 1 base, with 5 bases between the two germline ends. The CDR3 DNA follows: TGTGCCAGCAGCTTAGATAGGAACACTGAAGCTTTCTTT. It yields the protein CASSLDRNTEAFF.

The chain links TRBV5-6 to TRBJ2-2; 8 nucleotides line up with TRBD2. Per the germline V gene, CDR1 is SGHDT and CDR2 is YYEEEE. The V and J ends lost 3 bases and 6 bases, in that order; junction bases with no gene match: 10. The CDR3 contains 16 residues. The CDR3 here is CASSSTAGGRSGELFF. The CDR3 DNA sequence: TGTGCCAGCAGCTCCACGGCGGGGGGCCGTTCCGGGGAGCTGTTTTTT.

The CDR3 bases are TGTGCCAGCAGTCCAAGAGGCACCTCTGGAAACACCATATATTTT. It yields the protein CASSPRGTSGNTIYF. The chain is built from TRBV6-5 and TRBJ1-3; no reliable D call. From germline, CDR1 is MNHEY and CDR2 SVGAGI. Between the trimmed V and J ends, which lost 5 bases and 0 bases, there was a span of 11 bases. The CDR3 length is 15 residues.

This clone was picked up one time. This sequence joins TRBV7-9 and TRBJ1-3; possibly TRBD1 for D (5 bases). Germline V lookup: CDR1 SEHNR, CDR2 FQNEAQ (reference sequence). Trimming removed 1 base at V and 4 bases at J, with 14 bases between. The CDR3 consists of 16 residues. The CDR3 loop reads CASSLGGGRRGNTIYF. The CDR3 bases are TGTGCCAGCAGCTTAGGGGGCGGTCGACGGGGAAACACCATATATTTT.

The rearrangement links TRBV18 to TRBJ2-3; TRBD1 is a possible D gene (5 bases). The CDR3 covers 15 residues. Germline CDR1 KGHSH, CDR2 LQKENI. Trimming shortened V by 5 bases and J by 6 bases, and 18 bases separated the two germline ends. CDR3 bases: TGTGCCAGCTCAAAAGACAGACCCCGCGTGGATACGCAGTATTTT. Protein product: CASSKDRPRVDTQYF. The full variable domain, with the rest looked up from reference TRBV18 and TRBJ2-3, is NAGVMQNPRHLVRRRGQEARLRCSPMKGHSHVYWYRQLPEEGLKFMVYLQKENIIDESGMPKERFSAEFPKEGPSILRIQQVVRGDSAAYFCASSKDRPRVDTQYFGPGTRLTVL.

The genes are TRBV5-4 and TRBJ2-3, with 7 bases that match TRBD1. Trimming at V came to 4 bases and at J to 0 bases, leaving 5 bases not matched to a gene. There are 15 residues in the CDR3. Germline CDR1 reads SGHNT; CDR2 reads YYREEE (reference sequence). The chain's CDR3 is CASSGGQESTDTQYF. CDR3 coding DNA: TGTGCCAGCAGCGGTGGACAGGAGAGCACAGATACGCAGTATTTT.

The chain links TRBV11-2 to TRBJ1-2; D uncertain. The CDR3 runs to 13 residues. The ends were cut back, 5 bases at V and 1 base at J, with 8 bases in the middle. Germline CDR1 reads SGHAT; CDR2 reads FQNNGV. CDR3 residues: CASSPGINYGYTF. The CDR3 nucleotides read TGTGCCAGCAGCCCTGGCATTAACTATGGCTACACCTTC.

The chain links TRBV7-2 to TRBJ1-1; TRBD1 might be the D (5 bases). This CDR3 comprises 18 residues. V was pared by 8 bases and J by 0 bases, with 25 bases between. Germline CDR1 SGHTA, CDR2 FQGNSA. Here the CDR3 DNA reads TGTGCCAGCGGGGGGTCAGGGCAGGGCCTACTCTTGAACACTGAAGCTTTCTTT. It is translated as CASGGSGQGLLLNTEAFF.

V usage is TRBV19 and J usage is TRBJ2-1; 8 bases map to TRBD1. The CDR3 runs to 15 residues. CDR1 is LNHDA and CDR2 is SQIVND in the germline V gene (reference sequence). Trimming removed 6 bases from V and 8 bases from J; junction bases left unmatched: 12. The CDR3: CASSPERTGSDEQFF. As DNA, the CDR3 is TGTGCCAGTAGCCCCGAAAGGACAGGGAGCGATGAGCAGTTCTTC.

The chain employs TRBV2 and TRBJ2-4; 10 bases map to TRBD1. The CDR3 sequence is 16 residues long. The junction had 5 bases not matched to a gene; V was cut back by 6 bases and J by 0 bases. CDR1 SNHLY and CDR2 FYNNEI come from the germline V gene. CDR3 sequence reads: CASSYGQGGAKNIQYF. CDR3 bases: TGTGCCAGCAGCTACGGACAGGGGGGAGCCAAAAACATTCAGTACTTC. Full variable domain (missing parts from reference TRBV2 and TRBJ2-4): EPEVTQTPSHQVTQMGQEVILRCVPISNHLYFYWYRQILGQKVEFLVSFYNNEISEKSEIFDDQFSVERPDGSNFTLKIRSTKLEDSAMYFCASSYGQGGAKNIQYFGAGTRLSVL.

The rearrangement joins TRBV5-1 to TRBJ2-7; 9 nucleotides align to TRBD1. The CDR3 consists of 14 residues. Germline trimming cut 4 bases from V and 6 bases from J; bases unmatched to any gene: 8. The germline V gene encodes CDR1 SGHRS and CDR2 YFSETQ. The CDR3 DNA sequence: TGCGCCAGCAGCGCGGGACAGGGTGGCGGCGAGCAGTACTTC. Its protein product is CASSAGQGGGEQYF.

The CDR3 protein is CASSESLDRGAGYTF. The DNA for the CDR3 is TGTGCCAGCAGTGAATCTCTCGACAGGGGGGCTGGCTACACCTTC. The rearrangement joins TRBV25-1 to TRBJ1-2; 9 bases line up with TRBD1. Germline values: CDR1 MGHDK, CDR2 SYGVNS. Trimming at V came to 1 base and at J to 7 bases, leaving 7 bases not matched to a gene. This CDR3 region has 15 residues.

This chain links TRBV29-1 with TRBJ2-3; 10 nucleotides align to TRBD2. The CDR3 sequence is 16 residues long. Trimming removed 2 bases from V and 5 bases from J; junction bases left unmatched: 10. CDR1 is SQVTM, CDR2 ANQGSEA, per germline. The CDR3: CSVEFPLAGGEDTQYF. The CDR3 nucleotides read TGCAGCGTTGAATTCCCTTTAGCGGGGGGCGAAGATACGCAGTATTTT.

The chain carries TRBV27 and TRBJ1-1, with D tentatively TRBD1 (6 bases). V dropped 3 bases and J dropped 11 bases, with 13 bases sitting between them. Germline lookup yields CDR1 MNHEY and CDR2 SMNVEV (reference sequence). The CDR3 extends over 12 amino acids. The DNA of the CDR3 is TGTGCCAGCAGTTTCCCGGGGGGGCCCGCTTTCTTT. Its translation: CASSFPGGPAFF.

The chain carries TRBV14 and TRBJ2-3, with D possibly TRBD1 on 5 matching bases. Trimming stripped 0 bases from V and 0 bases from J, with 10 bases between. This CDR3 has 16 amino acids. Germline CDR1 SGHDN, CDR2 FVKESK. This CDR3 reads CASSQDGARSTDTQYF. In DNA form, the CDR3 reads TGTGCCAGCAGCCAAGATGGGGCACGGAGCACAGATACGCAGTATTTT.

This chain joins TRBV5-1 and TRBJ2-5; maybe TRBD1 (5 bases). Germline CDR1 SGHRS, CDR2 YFSETQ. This CDR3 comprises 15 residues. Trimming removed 5 bases from V and 5 bases from J, with 19 bases in between. CDR3 nucleotide sequence: TGCGCCAGCAGACATGGAGACAGAGCCAGTGAGACCCAGTACTTC. This gives the protein CASRHGDRASETQYF.

The chain recombines TRBV29-1 with TRBJ1-1; TRBD1 agrees at 7 bases. Germline V gene lookup returns CDR1 SQVTM and CDR2 ANQGSEA. The J segment lost 11 bases and the V segment lost 3 bases, leaving 12 bases of the junction unmatched. This CDR3 comprises 13 residues. Written as DNA, the CDR3 is TGCAGCGTTGACAGGGGGACGGACAATGAGGCTTTCTTT. Amino acid sequence: CSVDRGTDNEAFF.

The rearrangement joins TRBV5-1 to TRBJ2-1, with D possibly being TRBD1 (6 bases). Germline-derived CDR1 and CDR2 are SGHRS and YFSETQ. The V end lost 2 bases, the J end lost 4 bases, and 10 bases lay between the germline ends. This CDR3 is built from 14 residues. The CDR3 loop is CASSFLDSYNEQFF. The CDR3 coding sequence is TGCGCCAGCAGCTTTCTGGACAGTTACAATGAGCAGTTCTTC.

This chain uses TRBV19 with TRBJ1-5, with TRBD1 matching over 9 bases. J was trimmed by 0 bases and V by 7 bases; bases with no gene match: 4. Germline assignment: CDR1 LNHDA and CDR2 SQIVND (reference sequence). The CDR3 covers 15 residues. CDR3 sequence (DNA): TGTGCCAGTACACAGGGGGCTCATAGCAATCAGCCCCAGCATTTT. Residues: CASTQGAHSNQPQHF. The full variable domain, with the rest looked up from reference TRBV19 and TRBJ1-5, is DGGITQSPKYLFRKEGQNVTLSCEQNLNHDAMYWYRQDPGQGLRLIYYSQIVNDFQKGDIAEGYSVSREKKESFPLTVTSAQKNPTAFYLCASTQGAHSNQPQHFGDGTRLSIL.

This sequence joins TRBV5-1 and TRBJ2-2, with 8 bases fitting TRBD1. J gave up 1 base and V 5 bases, and 1 base lay outside the gene matches. Germline V gene data show CDR1 as SGHRS and CDR2 as YFSETQ. This CDR3 has 14 residues. The CDR3 here is CASRGQVNTGELFF. DNA of the CDR3: TGCGCCAGCAGGGGACAGGTGAACACCGGGGAGCTGTTTTTT.

The chain employs TRBV7-2 and TRBJ2-1, with 8 bases aligning to TRBD2. Germline CDR1 SGHTA, CDR2 FQGNSA. The CDR3 spans 15 residues. V was pared by 5 bases and J by 10 bases, with 13 bases of the junction left unmatched. CDR3 sequence: CASSAGGAARVEQFF. CDR3 sequence (DNA): TGTGCCAGCAGCGCGGGGGGAGCGGCTAGGGTGGAGCAGTTCTTC. Supplemented by reference TRBV7-2 and TRBJ2-1, the full variable domain reads GAGVSQSPSNKVTEKGKDVELRCDPISGHTALYWYRQSLGQGLEFLIYFQGNSAPDKSGLPSDRFSAERTGGSVSTLTIQRTQQEDSAVYLCASSAGGAARVEQFFGPGTRLTVL.

The rearrangement links TRBV19 to TRBJ2-2; tentative D call: TRBD2 (6 bases). Trimming pared 6 bases from V and 3 bases from J, leaving 17 bases between. CDR3 length: 16 amino acids. CDR1 LNHDA and CDR2 SQIVND come from the germline V gene (reference sequence). The CDR3 DNA reads as TGTGCCAGTAGCATGGGACTGGGCGGTTACACCGGGGAGCTGTTTTTT. It translates to CASSMGLGGYTGELFF.

The chain joins TRBV30 to TRBJ1-3; no reliable D call. The CDR3 consists of 12 residues. Trimming stripped 7 bases from V and 0 bases from J, with 7 bases between. CDR1 and CDR2 (germline): GTSNPN, SVGIG (reference sequence). The CDR3 nucleotides are TGTGCCTACCAGTACTCTGGAAACACCATATATTTT. Translated: CAYQYSGNTIYF.

CDR3 DNA sequence: TGTGCCGTAGCACCTCTCTCTGGAAACACCATATATTTT. Its protein is CAVAPLSGNTIYF. The chain is built from TRBV6-5 and TRBJ1-3; D is undetermined. The V gene lost 11 bases and the J gene lost 0 bases, with 11 bases spanning the gap. The CDR3 extends over 13 amino acids. Germline CDR1 reads MNHEY; CDR2 reads SVGAGI.

V and J are TRBV7-9 and TRBJ2-1; 7 bases line up with TRBD2. This CDR3 has 16 residues. The V and J ends lost 1 base and 1 base, in that order; junction bases with no gene match: 4. Germline V gene data show CDR1 as SEHNR and CDR2 as FQNEAQ (reference sequence). CDR3 sequence reads: CASSLGAGLSYNEQFF. CDR3 DNA: TGTGCCAGCAGCTTAGGAGCGGGGCTTTCCTACAATGAGCAGTTCTTC.